This TCR beta chain emerged from a study of T-cell reconstitution after alpha-beta-depleted transplantation in children. The study's findings and limits: Several hundred graft clones that had expanded were reportedly the source of alpha-beta T cells about two months after transplant. Among T cells one year after transplant, newly produced cells accounted for most counts and diversity. Some patients' high day-60 TCRbeta diversity was attributed to recipient cells surviving conditioning.

Construction of the TCRbeta library involved unique molecular identifiers. TCRdb recomputed calls from the PCR reads with MiXCR, one row per CDR3 protein. The repertoire holds 250,000 to 300,000 distinct CDR3 sequences, with roughly 7.8% as singletons. As regards this clonotype: Its specificity is not known.

The TCR was taken from a female patient aged 2-10 years who had a stem cell transplant for Fanconi anemia, so the T cells may come from the graft donor. The source material was peripheral blood, sampled 360 days after TCRalphabeta/CD19-depleted stem cell transplant.

In nucleotides, the CDR3 is TGTGCCAGCAGGATCAGAACCTACGAGCAGTACTTC. As protein: CASRIRTYEQYF. This chain joins TRBV6-2 or TRBV6-3 and TRBJ2-7; no clear D gene. V gave up 6 bases and J gave up 2 bases, with 8 bases separating them. This CDR3 has 12 amino acids. Germline values: CDR1 MNHEY, CDR2 SVGEGT.